A selection of T cell receptor beta chains follows, all from one sample in a study of regulatory T cells in long-lasting Graves disease. One entry per CDR3 protein results from TCRdb running MiXCR on the multiplex PCR reads. The sample records more than 400,000 distinct CDR3 sequences, around 15% being singletons. This sample was shared with a second study, whose subject was T cells in Graves' hyperthyroidism and ophthalmopathy.

Specimen: peripheral blood mononuclear cells (PBMCs), collected at new diagnosis, from a patient treated with antithyroid drugs. The receptors were gathered from a man between 40 and 49 years old with Graves disease. Each CDR3 is given with its conserved first and last residue. Each record gives: CDR3 protein, CDR3 DNA, J gene, D gene, clone size, V gene. The D gene is left open where the match is weak. Some rows mark clone size as missing; the rest say once, few, many or name a class of expanded clone.

CASSSTGTLIEQYF | TGTGCCAGCAGCTCTACCGGGACACTTATTGAGCAGTACTTC | TRBJ2-7 | NA | many | TRBV7-8
CSARDRSYEQYF | TGCAGTGCTAGAGACAGGTCCTACGAGCAGTACTTC | TRBJ2-7 | NA | many | TRBV20-1
CASSTGTSGIHETQYF | TGTGCCAGCTCAACGGGCACTAGCGGGATCCATGAGACCCAGTACTTC | TRBJ2-5 | TRBD2 | few | TRBV18
CASSLAKGGAADTQYF | TGCGCCAGCAGCTTGGCCAAGGGGGGCGCAGCAGATACGCAGTATTTT | TRBJ2-3 | NA | many | TRBV5-1
CASSGTSGRSQNEQFF | TGCGCCAGCAGCGGGACTAGCGGGAGATCGCAGAATGAGCAGTTCTTC | TRBJ2-1 | TRBD2 | many | TRBV10-1
CASSVLLAGVANTGELFF | TGTGCCAGCAGTGTACTACTAGCGGGAGTGGCGAACACCGGGGAGCTGTTTTTT | TRBJ2-2 | TRBD2 | many | TRBV12-3/TRBV12-4
CAIKPWRGGKDTQYF | TGTGCCATCAAACCTTGGAGGGGGGGCAAGGATACGCAGTATTTT | TRBJ2-3 | NA | NA | TRBV10-3
CASSLELAGFTDTQYF | TGTGCCAGCAGCTTAGAACTAGCGGGCTTCACAGATACGCAGTATTTT | TRBJ2-3 | TRBD2 | many | TRBV11-2
CASSVVAGGQYNEQFF | TGTGCCAGCAGCGTAGTAGCGGGAGGGCAGTACAATGAGCAGTTCTTC | TRBJ2-1 | TRBD2 | few | TRBV9
CSAWGGAIEAFF | TGCAGTGCTTGGGGAGGGGCAATTGAAGCTTTCTTT | TRBJ1-1 | NA | NA | TRBV20-1
CAISQVIYGYTF | TGTGCCATCTCACAGGTTATCTATGGCTACACCTTC | TRBJ1-2 | NA | NA | TRBV28
CASSQYGQGGQETQYF | TGCGCCAGCAGCCAGTACGGACAGGGGGGCCAAGAGACCCAGTACTTC | TRBJ2-5 | TRBD1 | NA | TRBV5-1
CASSLRRDSGGYNEQFF | TGTGCCAGCAGCTTGAGACGAGATAGCGGAGGCTACAATGAGCAGTTCTTC | TRBJ2-1 | NA | many | TRBV11-1
CASSLLWPGDSYEQYF | TGTGCCAGCAGCTTGTTATGGCCAGGTGACTCCTACGAGCAGTACTTC | TRBJ2-7 | NA | NA | TRBV5-1
CSAKRELGTDTQYF | TGCAGTGCGAAACGGGAGTTGGGCACAGATACGCAGTATTTT | TRBJ2-3 | NA | many | TRBV20-1
CASSWGQGVLNEQFF | TGTGCCAGCAGCTGGGGACAGGGGGTTCTTAATGAGCAGTTCTTC | TRBJ2-1 | TRBD1 | NA | TRBV14
CASSPGQGFSYEQYF | TGTGCCAGCAGCCCGGGACAGGGGTTTTCCTACGAGCAGTACTTC | TRBJ2-7 | TRBD1 | many | TRBV12-3/TRBV12-4
CSAPSIGMNTEAFF | TGCAGTGCTCCCTCCATTGGTATGAACACTGAAGCTTTCTTT | TRBJ1-1 | NA | many | TRBV20-1
CATSGNRPNYGYTF | TGTGCCACCAGTGGGAACAGACCTAACTATGGCTACACCTTC | TRBJ1-2 | NA | NA | TRBV24-1
CASSGTRQGVGYTF | TGTGCCAGCAGCGGAACTAGACAGGGTGTGGGCTACACCTTC | TRBJ1-2 | TRBD1 | few | TRBV7-9
CASSRTGGFEKLFF | TGTGCCAGCAGTAGGACAGGGGGCTTTGAAAAACTGTTTTTT | TRBJ1-4 | TRBD1 | many | TRBV6-1
CASSLEDRAVEKLFF | TGTGCCAGCAGCTTAGAGGACAGGGCTGTTGAAAAACTGTTTTTT | TRBJ1-4 | TRBD1 | few | TRBV7-8
CSVARWSSYNEQFF | TGCAGCGTTGCCCGATGGAGCTCCTACAATGAGCAGTTCTTC | TRBJ2-1 | NA | many | TRBV29-1
CASSASGLAGRNEQFF | TGTGCCAGCAGCGCATCGGGACTAGCGGGACGCAATGAGCAGTTCTTC | TRBJ2-1 | TRBD2 | NA | TRBV9
CASSGGTRTYEQYF | TGCGCCAGCAGCGGGGGGACTAGAACCTACGAGCAGTACTTC | TRBJ2-7 | TRBD2 | few | TRBV5-1
CSARGKLAGAYNEQFF | TGCAGTGCTAGAGGGAAGCTAGCGGGAGCCTACAATGAGCAGTTCTTC | TRBJ2-1 | TRBD2 | NA | TRBV20-1
CASSLQGSGANVLTF | TGTGCCAGCAGTTTACAGGGATCTGGGGCCAACGTCCTGACTTTC | TRBJ2-6 | NA | few | TRBV28
CASRFLTNEQYF | TGTGCCAGCAGATTCCTTACGAACGAGCAGTACTTC | TRBJ2-7 | NA | many | TRBV12-3/TRBV12-4
CASSRDLMNTEAFF | TGTGCCAGCAGTCGCGATCTCATGAACACTGAAGCTTTCTTT | TRBJ1-1 | NA | many | TRBV27
CASSLRGTYNEQFF | TGTGCCAGCAGTTTACGGGGTACCTACAATGAGCAGTTCTTC | TRBJ2-1 | NA | few | TRBV12-3/TRBV12-4
CASSVGGGTTYEQYF | TGTGCCAGCAGCGTAGGAGGGGGGACTACCTACGAGCAGTACTTC | TRBJ2-7 | NA | NA | TRBV9
CASSFGSTDTQYF | TGTGCCAGCAGTTTTGGGAGCACAGATACGCAGTATTTT | TRBJ2-3 | NA | many | TRBV7-9
CASSNDRGPGNTIYF | TGTGCCAGCAGTAATGACAGGGGGCCTGGAAACACCATATATTTT | TRBJ1-3 | TRBD1 | NA | TRBV28
CASAVPGQTYEQYF | TGTGCCAGCGCGGTTCCGGGACAAACCTACGAGCAGTACTTC | TRBJ2-7 | NA | many | TRBV28
CASSSRGEGRHEQYF | TGCGCCAGCAGCTCGAGGGGTGAGGGGCGGCACGAGCAGTACTTC | TRBJ2-7 | NA | many | TRBV5-1